Below, 31 T cell receptor beta chains from the same sample are listed, as sequenced in a study of OX40 agonist ivuxolimab in advanced cancers. Clones were sequenced by immunoSEQ multiplex PCR, and TCRdb holds only the in-frame ones, with some missing. The table records 60,000 to 70,000 clones, 87% of them present only once. Sequencing used CD4+ or CD8+ T cells sorted from blood, obtained in a trial of the OX40 agonist ivuxolimab. The receptors come from an adult with an advanced solid tumor such as melanoma, head and neck, liver or kidney cancer.

The chain couples TRBV28 to TRBJ2-3, with 10 nucleotides matching TRBD1. This CDR3 spans 19 amino acids. The V segment lost 5 bases and the J segment 4 bases; nucleotides outside the gene matches: 18. Per the germline V gene, CDR1 is MDHEN and CDR2 is SYDVKM. The CDR3 nucleotides are TGTGCCAGCAGTCCGCCCGGGACAGGGGAGAAAGGGAAGGCAGATACGCAGTATTTT. It encodes CASSPPGTGEKGKADTQYF.

V usage is TRBV7-3 and J usage is TRBJ2-1; 9 nucleotides line up with TRBD2. The V segment lost 9 bases and the J segment 6 bases; nucleotides outside the gene matches: 6. The CDR3 is 13 amino acids. The V gene's germline CDR1 is SGHTA and CDR2 FQGTGA. Here the CDR3 DNA reads TGTGCCAGTAGGTCTAGCGGGGTCAATGAGCAGTTCTTC. Amino acids: CASRSSGVNEQFF. The full variable domain, its missing parts supplied by reference TRBV7-3 and TRBJ2-1, is GAGVSQTPSNKVTEKGKYVELRCDPISGHTALYWYRQSLGQGPEFLIYFQGTGAADDSGLPNDRFFAVRPEGSVSTLKIQRTERGDSAVYLCASRSSGVNEQFFGPGTRLTVL.

The rearrangement uses TRBV18 and TRBJ2-7; 9 bases agree with TRBD1. The germline gives CDR1 KGHSH, CDR2 LQKENI. The CDR3 is 15 residues long. The V and J ends lost 0 bases and 3 bases, in that order; junction bases with no gene match: 3. CDR3 nucleotide sequence: TGTGCCAGCTCACCACCCGGACAGGGGCTCTACGAGCAGTACTTC. It specifies CASSPPGQGLYEQYF.

The V call is TRBV11-2, the J call TRBJ2-3; the match to TRBD1 covers 7 bases. The trim removed 4 bases at V and 2 bases at J, leaving 6 bases unmatched. Per germline, CDR1 SGHAT and CDR2 FQNNGV. The CDR3 loop spans 15 amino acids. The CDR3 DNA reads as TGTGCCAGCAGCTCAGGGGGACAAGCCACAGATACGCAGTATTTT. Protein: CASSSGGQATDTQYF.

V usage is TRBV29-1 and J usage is TRBJ1-1, with 9 bases identical to TRBD1. Per germline, CDR1 SQVTM and CDR2 ANQGSEA. With V trimmed by 6 bases and J by 3 bases, 5 bases remained unmatched. The CDR3 runs to 13 residues. CDR3 region: CSVGTGRDTEAFF. CDR3 sequence (DNA): TGCAGCGTAGGGACAGGGCGGGACACTGAAGCTTTCTTT.

This rearrangement joins TRBV5-1 to TRBJ1-2; TRBD1 agrees at 8 bases. Germline CDR1 is SGHRS and CDR2 is YFSETQ. V was clipped by 2 bases and J by 6 bases; unmatched bases: 3. CDR3 size: 13 residues. CDR3 in DNA: TGCGCCAGCAGCTTCCAGGGGGCAGATGGCTACACCTTC. It translates to CASSFQGADGYTF.

The V call is TRBV19, the J call TRBJ2-3; the match to TRBD2 covers 9 bases. This CDR3 is 17 amino acids long. The V gene end was trimmed by 3 bases and the J gene end by 1 base; junction bases not matched to a gene: 8. CDR1 and CDR2 (germline): LNHDA, SQIVND (reference sequence). The CDR3: CASSMREGRVGTDTQYF. The CDR3 DNA follows: TGTGCCAGTAGTATGCGGGAGGGCCGGGTGGGCACAGATACGCAGTATTTT.

J is TRBJ2-5 and V is TRBV4-1, with TRBD1 matching over 9 bases. The closer fit of TRBJ2-7 to the DNA end suggests the J call may be wrong. The CDR3 is 17 residues long. From germline, CDR1 is MGHRA and CDR2 YSYEKL. CDR3 nucleotide sequence: TGCGCCAGCAGCCAAGAAGAGGACAGGGGTTTTAGGTACGAGCAGTACTTC. Encoded protein: CASSQEEDRGFRYEQYF.

The V gene is TRBV5-1, the J gene TRBJ2-2, with TRBD1 matching over 9 bases. Germline V CDR1 and CDR2: SGHRS, YFSETQ. The CDR3 contains 17 residues. The junction had 9 bases not matched to a gene; V was cut back by 0 bases and J by 6 bases. The CDR3 region is CASSLESQGAHPGELFF. The CDR3 nucleotides are TGCGCCAGCAGCTTGGAATCACAGGGGGCGCATCCCGGGGAGCTGTTTTTT. The variable domain in full, completed from reference TRBV5-1 and TRBJ2-2, reads KAGVTQTPRYLIKTRGQQVTLSCSPISGHRSVSWYQQTPGQGLQFLFEYFSETQRNKGNFPGRFSGRQFSNSRSEMNVSTLELGDSALYLCASSLESQGAHPGELFFGEGSRLTVL.

This clone showed up just once. The V call is TRBV29-1, the J call TRBJ1-1; 10 nucleotides agree with TRBD1. The germline CDR1 and CDR2 sequences are SQVTM and ANQGSEA. The V and J ends lost 7 bases and 5 bases, in that order; junction bases with no gene match: 10. The CDR3 length is 14 residues. The CDR3 spells CSARQGARWTEAFF. The CDR3 bases are TGCAGCGCTCGACAGGGGGCGCGGTGGACTGAAGCTTTCTTT.

The chain recombines TRBV30 with TRBJ2-3; 11 nucleotides match TRBD2. This CDR3 comprises 15 residues. V trimming: 6 bases; J trimming: 0 bases; junction bases outside the gene matches: 5. Germline V lookup: CDR1 GTSNPN, CDR2 SVGIG (reference sequence). This CDR3 reads CACPRTSGSTDTQYF. As DNA, the CDR3 is TGTGCCTGCCCCCGGACTAGCGGGAGCACAGATACGCAGTATTTT.

Here the CDR3 reads CASSWPGENSPLHF. The CDR3 nucleotides are TGTGCCAGCAGTTGGCCAGGGGAGAATTCACCCCTCCACTTT. The V and J genes are TRBV6-5 and TRBJ1-6; perhaps TRBD1 as D (6 bases). The V end was cut by 4 bases, the J end by 7 bases, with 11 bases between. The CDR3 loop spans 14 amino acids. CDR1 is MNHEY and CDR2 is SVGAGI in the germline V gene.

The chain recombines TRBV29-1 with TRBJ1-4; tentatively, D is TRBD1 (5 bases). The CDR3 contains 13 residues. With 6 bases removed from V and 6 bases from J, the gap between germline ends came to 14 bases. Per the germline V gene, CDR1 is SQVTM and CDR2 is ANQGSEA. The CDR3 sequence: CSVLRGEDEKLFF. The CDR3 DNA reads TGCAGCGTGTTAAGGGGTGAAGATGAAAAACTGTTTTTT.

The chain recombines TRBV7-9 with TRBJ2-7, with 11 bases that match TRBD1. Germline lookup yields CDR1 SEHNR and CDR2 FQNEAQ (reference sequence). Germline trimming cut 5 bases from V and 5 bases from J; bases unmatched to any gene: 2. The CDR3 length is 13 residues. The CDR3 loop is CASSRTGGDEQYF. The CDR3 nucleotides are TGTGCCAGCAGCCGGACAGGGGGCGACGAGCAGTACTTC.

The CDR3 nucleotides read TGTGCCAGCAGCCTTCGACGGGGGCAGTACTTC. It yields the protein CASSLRRGQYF. The V call is TRBV27, the J call TRBJ2-7, with D possibly being TRBD2 (5 bases). Germline-derived CDR1 and CDR2 are MNHEY and SMNVEV (reference sequence). The CDR3 contains 11 residues. The ends were cut back, 6 bases at V and 9 bases at J, with 12 bases in the middle.

The chain carries TRBV9 and TRBJ2-3; D remains ambiguous. The CDR3 sequence is 14 residues long. Trimming left V 4 bases short and J 6 bases short, with 15 bases between. CDR1 and CDR2 from the germline V gene are SGDLS and YYNGEE. The CDR3 region is CASSTPWISDTQYF. In DNA, the CDR3 is TGTGCCAGCAGCACTCCTTGGATTTCGGATACGCAGTATTTT. Complete variable domain (other parts from reference TRBV9 and TRBJ2-3): DSGVTQTPKHLITATGQRVTLRCSPRSGDLSVYWYQQSLDQGLQFLIQYYNGEERAKGNILERFSAQQFPDLHSELNLSSLELGDSALYFCASSTPWISDTQYFGPGTRLTVL.

The gene calls are TRBV7-9 and TRBJ2-2, with D uncertain. V was trimmed by 2 bases and J by 2 bases, leaving 12 bases between them. This CDR3 region has 16 residues. Per germline, CDR1 SEHNR and CDR2 FQNEAQ (reference sequence). The CDR3 loop reads CASSLLSQLNTGELFF. The CDR3, as DNA: TGTGCCAGCAGCTTATTGAGCCAGTTAAACACCGGGGAGCTGTTTTTT. Full variable domain (outside the CDR3, taken from reference TRBV7-9 and TRBJ2-2): DTGVSQNPRHKITKRGQNVTFRCDPISEHNRLYWYRQTLGQGPEFLTYFQNEAQLEKSRLLSDRFSAERPKGSFSTLEIQRTEQGDSAMYLCASSLLSQLNTGELFFGEGSRLTVL.

The V gene is TRBV6-5, the J gene TRBJ1-4, with TRBD1 matching over 7 bases. Germline V gene lookup returns CDR1 MNHEY and CDR2 SVGAGI. Germline trimming cut 0 bases from V and 11 bases from J; bases unmatched to any gene: 9. The CDR3 contains 15 residues. The DNA for the CDR3 is TGTGCCAGCAGTTACTCGAGGAATCCAGGGGGGAAACTGTTTTTT. This encodes CASSYSRNPGGKLFF.

V and J are TRBV30 and TRBJ1-1; D unclear. The CDR3 totals 16 residues. Germline assignment: CDR1 GTSNPN and CDR2 SVGIG (reference sequence). Trimming pared 4 bases from V and 3 bases from J, leaving 21 bases between. CDR3 bases: TGTGCCTGGATACGATCAGCAGGCCTACGTGACACTGAAGCTTTCTTT. This gives the protein CAWIRSAGLRDTEAFF.

This clone is a singleton in its sample. The chain recombines TRBV6-5 with TRBJ1-1; D is undetermined. Germline lookup yields CDR1 MNHEY and CDR2 SVGAGI. Trimming cost V 6 bases and J 1 base, with 12 bases left between them. The CDR3 runs 14 residues. The DNA for the CDR3 is TGTGCCAGCAGCCCTGACCCACAGAACACTGAAGCTTTCTTT. Translation: CASSPDPQNTEAFF.

In nucleotides, the CDR3 is TGTGCCAGCTCCCTCCGGGACAGAGCCGGGGAGCAGTACTTC. Its translation is CASSLRDRAGEQYF. The chain is built from TRBV18 and TRBJ2-7, with 7 bases matching TRBD1. This CDR3 is built from 14 residues. J was trimmed by 7 bases and V by 6 bases; bases with no gene match: 12. CDR1 is KGHSH and CDR2 is LQKENI in the germline V gene.

This chain uses TRBV7-2 with TRBJ2-1; TRBD2 agrees at 11 bases. Losses at the gene ends were 6 bases for V and 7 bases for J; bases not matched to a gene: 8. Germline V lookup: CDR1 SGHTA, CDR2 FQGNSA. There are 15 residues in the CDR3. CDR3: CASSRLAGPGNEQFF. The CDR3 DNA reads as TGTGCCAGCAGTCGACTAGCGGGGCCTGGGAATGAGCAGTTCTTC.

CDR3 in DNA: TGCGCCAGCAGTGAGTCCGTAGCGCAGTATTTT. Its protein is CASSESVAQYF. The chain is built from TRBV10-1 and TRBJ2-3; no firm D call. The CDR3 contains 11 residues. Between the trimmed V and J ends, which lost 0 bases and 10 bases, there was a span of 5 bases. Per germline, CDR1 WNHNN and CDR2 SYGVQD (reference sequence).

This clone is medium-sized within its sample. Other DNA sequences in the sample encode the same CDR3. This chain links TRBV6-5 with TRBJ1-2; D ambiguous. V lost 6 bases, J lost 0 bases, and 8 bases lay in between. The germline CDR1 and CDR2 sequences are MNHEY and SVGAGI. This CDR3 is 13 amino acids long. The CDR3 is CASRPTANYGYTF. As DNA, the CDR3 is TGTGCCAGCAGACCTACAGCTAACTATGGCTACACCTTC.

The chain couples TRBV21-1 to TRBJ2-7; TRBD2 reflects the table's D call only, with no check against the DNA. TRBV21-1 is a documented pseudogene. The CDR3 loop spans 13 amino acids. The CDR3 reads CASWARTNYEQYF. In DNA form, the CDR3 reads TGTGCCAGTTGGGCCAGGACTAACTACGAGCAGTACTTC.

The genes are TRBV28 and TRBJ2-1; D may be TRBD1 or TRBD2 (5 bases each). The germline V gene has CDR1 MDHEN and CDR2 SYDVKM. This CDR3 spans 15 amino acids. V lost 2 bases and J 6 bases, leaving 14 bases between the germline ends. CDR3 loop: CASSLPRGGLNEQFF. For the CDR3, the DNA is TGTGCCAGCAGTTTACCCCGGGGCGGGCTCAATGAGCAGTTCTTC.

The rearrangement links TRBV7-2 to TRBJ1-3; D gene unclear. Per the germline V gene, CDR1 is SGHTA and CDR2 is FQGNSA. This CDR3 has 17 residues. Trimming pared 1 base from V and 0 bases from J, leaving 13 bases between. CDR3 sequence (DNA): TGTGCCAGCAGCTTAGGATCCCGTCGGATCTCTGGAAACACCATATATTTT. It translates to CASSLGSRRISGNTIYF.

The chain couples TRBV5-1 to TRBJ2-1, with TRBD1 as a possible D gene (6 bases). Germline loops: CDR1 SGHRS, CDR2 YFSETQ. The CDR3 has 14 residues. V lost 4 bases, J lost 2 bases, and 10 bases lay in between. The CDR3 sequence is CASSLQGPYNEQFF. The CDR3, as DNA: TGCGCCAGCAGCCTACAGGGACCCTACAATGAGCAGTTCTTC. The variable domain in full, completed from reference TRBV5-1 and TRBJ2-1, reads KAGVTQTPRYLIKTRGQQVTLSCSPISGHRSVSWYQQTPGQGLQFLFEYFSETQRNKGNFPGRFSGRQFSNSRSEMNVSTLELGDSALYLCASSLQGPYNEQFFGPGTRLTVL.

The genes are TRBV4-3 and TRBJ1-2; D is ambiguous. The CDR3 sequence is 16 residues long. Trimming removed 2 bases at V and 0 bases at J, with 13 bases between. Germline V CDR1 and CDR2: LGHNA, YSLEER. The CDR3 DNA is TGCGCCAGCAGCCAAAGTTCTGGACCCTCTAACTATGGCTACACCTTC. Residues: CASSQSSGPSNYGYTF.

The V and J genes are TRBV29-1 and TRBJ2-1; 16 bases align to TRBD2. Germline CDR1 SQVTM, CDR2 ANQGSEA. The CDR3 contains 17 residues. The V segment lost 3 bases and the J segment 6 bases; nucleotides outside the gene matches: 8. CDR3 DNA: TGCAGCGTTGAGGGGACTAGCGGGAGGGCCCTCCTCAATGAGCAGTTCTTC. Translating it yields CSVEGTSGRALLNEQFF.

The J gene is TRBJ1-3, the V gene TRBV10-2; D not certain. Deletions cut 0 bases from V and 3 bases from J, with 6 bases between. The CDR3 extends over 14 amino acids. Looked up from germline, CDR1 is WSHSY and CDR2 is SAAADI. The DNA for the CDR3 is TGCGCCAGCAGTGAGTCGATCGGTGGAAACACCATATATTTT. This translates into CASSESIGGNTIYF.